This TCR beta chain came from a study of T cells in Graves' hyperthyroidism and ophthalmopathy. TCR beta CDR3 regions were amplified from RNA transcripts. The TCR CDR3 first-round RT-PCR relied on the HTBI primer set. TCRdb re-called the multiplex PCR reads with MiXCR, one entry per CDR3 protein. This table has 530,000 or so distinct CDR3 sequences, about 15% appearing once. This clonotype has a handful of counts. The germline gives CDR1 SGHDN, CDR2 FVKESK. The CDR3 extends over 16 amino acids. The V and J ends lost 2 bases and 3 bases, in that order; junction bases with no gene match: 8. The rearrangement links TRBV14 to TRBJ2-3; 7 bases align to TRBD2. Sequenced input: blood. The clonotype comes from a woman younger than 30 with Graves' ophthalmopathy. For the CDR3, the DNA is TGTGCCAGCAGCCAACTAGAAGCGGGGACTACAGATACGCAGTATTTT. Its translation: CASSQLEAGTTDTQYF.